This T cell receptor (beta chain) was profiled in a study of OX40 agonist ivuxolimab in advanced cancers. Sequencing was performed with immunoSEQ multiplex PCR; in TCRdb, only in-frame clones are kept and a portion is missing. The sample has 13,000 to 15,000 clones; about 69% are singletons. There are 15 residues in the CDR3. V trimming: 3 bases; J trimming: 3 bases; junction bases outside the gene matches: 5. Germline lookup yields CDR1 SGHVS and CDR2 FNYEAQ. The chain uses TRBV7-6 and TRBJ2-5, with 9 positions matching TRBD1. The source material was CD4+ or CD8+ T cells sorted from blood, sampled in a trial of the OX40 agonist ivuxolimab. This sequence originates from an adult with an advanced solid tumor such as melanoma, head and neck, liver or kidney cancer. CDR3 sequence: CASSLTRDREETQYF. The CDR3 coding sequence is TGTGCCAGCAGCTTGACTCGGGACAGGGAAGAGACCCAGTACTTC. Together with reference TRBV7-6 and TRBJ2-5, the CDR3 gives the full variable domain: GAGVSQSPRYKVTKRGQDVALRCDPISGHVSLYWYRQALGQGPEFLTYFNYEAQQDKSGLPNDRFSAERPEGSISTLTIQRTEQRDSAMYRCASSLTRDREETQYFGPGTRLLVL.